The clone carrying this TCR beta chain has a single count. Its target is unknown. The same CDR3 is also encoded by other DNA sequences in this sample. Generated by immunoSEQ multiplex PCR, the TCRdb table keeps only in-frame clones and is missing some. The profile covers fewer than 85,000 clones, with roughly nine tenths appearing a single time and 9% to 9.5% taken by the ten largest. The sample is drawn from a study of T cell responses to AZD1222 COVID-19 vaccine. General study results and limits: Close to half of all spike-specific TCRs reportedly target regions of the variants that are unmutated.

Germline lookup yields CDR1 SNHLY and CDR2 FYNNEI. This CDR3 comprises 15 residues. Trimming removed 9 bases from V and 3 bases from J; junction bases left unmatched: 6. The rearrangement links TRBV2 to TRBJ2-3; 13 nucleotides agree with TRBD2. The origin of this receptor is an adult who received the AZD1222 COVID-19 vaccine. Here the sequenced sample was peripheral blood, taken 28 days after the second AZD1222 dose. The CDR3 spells CASRQLAGGTDTQYF. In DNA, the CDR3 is TGTGCCAGTAGACAACTAGCGGGAGGGACAGATACGCAGTATTTT.